Listed below are T cell receptor beta chains from one sample, sequenced in a study of CD8 T cells in Susac syndrome. A single record per CDR3 protein comes from TCRdb applying MiXCR to the immunoSEQ multiplex PCR reads. The sample has 200,000 to 300,000 distinct CDR3 sequences; 90% to 97% are singletons. Input material: CD4+ T cells from PBMCs. The receptors derive from a human donor with Susac syndrome. CDR3s leave out the opening cysteine and the closing phenylalanine or tryptophan.

ASSLGSYIEGETQY,TRBV12-3/TRBV12-4
ASSLGMGASTEAF,TRBV5-1
ASGDYEQY,TRBV5-4
ASSETGATDQETQY,TRBV25-1
ASSRSRGGSLQPQH,TRBV6-1
ASSQDGRTSGRWNEQF,TRBV4-1
ASSQLVGVSETQY,TRBV4-2
AIRNRGGVWEQF,TRBV10-3
ASSSYRGAERSYGYT,TRBV5-1
ASSLVAEETQY,TRBV11-3
ASCQSSYNEQF,TRBV7-2
ASSQVASVTSYEQY,TRBV4-1
SVTTLETQY,TRBV29-1
ASSLETGSQCT,TRBV27
ASSVGLVQAYLSTGELF,TRBV9
ASSPTGPGNTIY,TRBV7-3
SADLAGGPWDTQY,TRBV20-1
ASSQPTRQAPWETQY,TRBV14
ASRIGSLNEKLF,TRBV11-2
ASSGTPSGYT,TRBV25-1
ASSLTNQPQH,TRBV18
ASSPETYEQY,TRBV18
SVVPGAEVYNEQF,TRBV29-1
SVEGQAKETQY,TRBV29-1
ASSPGGGKNIQY,TRBV6-5
ASSSRWTGGETQY,TRBV6-6
SVDETSGRTDTQY,TRBV29-1
ASSSPEQGNYGYT,TRBV5-1
ASSLSGQVIYEQY,TRBV11-2
ASSQVLAAAGKTEEQY,TRBV4-2
AISDQGGSQETQY,TRBV10-3
ASSKRTDLYEQY,TRBV27
SVRRGGSGNTIY,TRBV29-1
SARDSLTPHYGYT,TRBV20-1
ASSEEAGGTDTQY,TRBV6-4
SASALAVNTGELF,TRBV29-1
ASSPSDRGNEQY,TRBV18
ASSQVASGNPSTDTQY,TRBV4-2
ATSDQRDYDSKQF,TRBV24-1